A single sample gave rise to the 22 T cell receptor beta chains below, sequenced in a study of spatial heterogeneity in lung cancer. TCRdb passed the 5' RACE reads through MiXCR, listing each CDR3 protein once. The data show 4,500 to 6,500 distinct CDR3 sequences, around an eighth seen once. Time point given: sample taken at primary tumor resection. This sample comprised normal lung tissue next to the tumor, obtained at surgery. These TCRs come from a female donor with early-stage non-small cell lung cancer.

This clonotype was counted a few times. This chain joins TRBV6-2 or TRBV6-3 and TRBJ2-3; D is perhaps TRBD2 (5 bases). Trimming took 7 bases from V and 0 from J, leaving 14 bases between them. CDR3 length: 15 residues. Germline CDR1 reads MNHEY; CDR2 reads SVGEGT. The CDR3 nucleotides are TGTGCCAGCAACAAGGGAGCTGCTAGCACAGATACGCAGTATTTT. This sequence encodes CASNKGAASTDTQYF.

This clonotype came up many times. This chain joins TRBV20-1 and TRBJ1-1; D call uncertain. Germline V gene lookup returns CDR1 DFQATT and CDR2 SNEGSKA (reference sequence). This CDR3 is 12 amino acids long. V lost 0 bases to trimming and J lost 7 bases, with 9 bases between them. CDR3 loop: CSAREVAVEAFF. Here the CDR3 DNA reads TGCAGTGCTAGAGAGGTAGCAGTTGAAGCTTTCTTT.

This clonotype was counted at least ten times. The chain employs TRBV2 and TRBJ1-5; D perhaps matches TRBD1 (6 bases). V shed 1 base and J shed 5 bases, with 18 bases lying between them. The CDR3 is 17 residues long. Germline CDR1 reads SNHLY; CDR2 reads FYNNEI. Here the CDR3 DNA reads TGTGCCAGCAGTGAAGATTCTTATGGGGGCACCGATCAGCCCCAGCATTTT. Translated, it gives CASSEDSYGGTDQPQHF.

This clonotype appeared many times. The V and J genes are TRBV20-1 and TRBJ2-1; D perhaps matches TRBD2 (6 bases). The CDR3 runs 15 residues. Trimming took 6 bases from V and 4 from J, leaving 19 bases between them. CDR1 is DFQATT and CDR2 is SNEGSKA in the germline V gene (reference sequence). In nucleotides, the CDR3 is TGCAGTGCGGTTCATTGGCGGGGACCTTACAATGAGCAGTTCTTC. Translated: CSAVHWRGPYNEQFF.

This clonotype was recorded a few times. The chain recombines TRBV28 with TRBJ1-2, with no clear D. CDR3 length: 14 residues. The germline V gene encodes CDR1 MDHEN and CDR2 SYDVKM. The ends were cut back, 6 bases at V and 0 bases at J, with 11 bases in the middle. In DNA, the CDR3 is TGTGCCAGCAGCTCACCGAAAGCTAACTATGGCTACACCTTC. It codes for CASSSPKANYGYTF.

This clonotype has only a few counts. V usage is TRBV5-4 and J usage is TRBJ1-1, with no clear D. The CDR3 loop spans 13 amino acids. CDR1 is SGHNT, CDR2 YYREEE, per germline (reference sequence). The V end lost 4 bases, the J end lost 2 bases, and 9 bases lay between the germline ends. The CDR3 sequence is CASSPGFNTEAFF. In DNA, the CDR3 is TGTGCCAGCAGCCCCGGATTTAACACTGAAGCTTTCTTT.

This clonotype was seen at least ten times. The chain is built from TRBV2 and TRBJ1-3, with TRBD1 as a possible D gene (5 bases). Looked up from germline, CDR1 is SNHLY and CDR2 is FYNNEI. The CDR3 is 14 residues long. V lost 6 bases to trimming and J lost 1 base, with 10 bases between them. This chain's CDR3 is CASRAGHSGNTIYF. The CDR3 bases are TGTGCCAGCAGAGCTGGACATTCTGGAAACACCATATATTTT.

This clonotype was counted ten times or more. The chain uses TRBV7-2 and TRBJ2-3; TRBD2 might be the D (7 bases). V was clipped by 4 bases and J by 3 bases, with 14 bases between them. Germline CDR1 reads SGHTA; CDR2 reads FQGNSA. This CDR3 has 15 residues. As DNA, the CDR3 is TGTGCCAGCAGCTACAGGGCGGGGGATACAGATACGCAGTATTTT. As protein: CASSYRAGDTDTQYF.

This clonotype was observed at least ten times. The chain joins TRBV3-2 to TRBJ2-3. TRBV3-2 is shown as a pseudogene. CDR3 length: 14 amino acids. The CDR3 region has the DNA TGTGCCAGCAGCCCAGCGGAGTCCACAGATACGCAGTATTTT. Amino acid sequence: CASSPAESTDTQYF.

This clonotype rates as medium-sized. The chain carries TRBV6-2 or TRBV6-3 and TRBJ1-1; D remains unclear. V dropped 3 bases and J dropped 0 bases, with 5 bases sitting between them. Germline CDR1 and CDR2: MNHEY and SVGEGT. The CDR3 runs to 13 residues. The CDR3 spells CASSYVMNTEAFF. The CDR3 DNA reads TGTGCCAGCAGTTATGTCATGAACACTGAAGCTTTCTTT.

In this sample, this clonotype turned up a few times. The chain couples TRBV14 to TRBJ2-1; D gene uncertain. This CDR3 has 14 residues. With 4 bases removed from V and 4 bases from J, the gap between germline ends came to 11 bases. Germline V gene sequence: CDR1 SGHDN, CDR2 FVKESK. The CDR3 DNA reads TGTGCCAGCAGCCCACCTGGGAAATACAATGAGCAGTTCTTC. Its translation: CASSPPGKYNEQFF.

The chain combines TRBV25-1 with TRBJ1-4; a weak D match, TRBD1 (6 bases). There are 17 residues in the CDR3. From germline, CDR1 is MGHDK and CDR2 SYGVNS. V was cut by 2 bases and J by 7 bases, with 20 bases left in between. This CDR3 reads CASSEPLEQGSSEKLFF. The CDR3 nucleotides read TGTGCCAGCAGTGAACCCCTGGAACAGGGTTCAAGTGAAAAACTGTTTTTT.

V is TRBV10-3 and J is TRBJ1-4, with TRBD1 as a possible D gene (6 bases). The germline gives CDR1 ENHRY, CDR2 SYGVKD. The length of the CDR3 is 17 residues. V lost 2 bases and J 0 bases, leaving 13 bases between the germline ends. CDR3 residues: CAISERATGPTNEKLFF. Here the CDR3 DNA reads TGTGCCATCAGTGAGCGGGCTACAGGGCCAACTAATGAAAAACTGTTTTTT.

This clonotype was detected many times. V and J are TRBV7-8 and TRBJ2-7; D may match TRBD1 or TRBD2 (5 bases each). Trimming took 1 base from V and 5 from J, leaving 9 bases between them. Germline values: CDR1 SGHVS, CDR2 FQNEAQ. This CDR3 comprises 13 residues. The DNA for the CDR3 is TGTGCCAGCAGCTTAGATCTGGGGGACGAGCAGTACGTC. This sequence encodes CASSLDLGDEQYV.

This clonotype is judged medium-sized (0.01 to 0.1%). This chain connects TRBV6-2 or TRBV6-3 to TRBJ2-6; D not certain. Trimming shortened V by 7 bases and J by 4 bases, and 11 bases separated the two germline ends. The CDR3 extends over 14 amino acids. Germline CDR1 reads MNHEY; CDR2 reads SVGEGT. The CDR3, as DNA: TGTGCCAGCAACCCAGCGAGCGGGGCCAACGTCCTGACTTTC. Translation gives CASNPASGANVLTF.

This clonotype was seen ten or more times. This chain connects TRBV7-2 to TRBJ1-5, with unresolved D. Trimming shortened V by 5 bases and J by 11 bases, and 25 bases separated the two germline ends. There are 16 residues in the CDR3. The V gene's germline CDR1 is SGHTA and CDR2 FQGNSA. The CDR3 DNA reads TGTGCCAGCAGCCCGGGCGGGTCAGTGGGATATGCGGCCCAGCATTTT. Translation gives CASSPGGSVGYAAQHF.

This clonotype was counted at least ten times. The V gene is TRBV29-1, the J gene TRBJ2-5; D is possibly TRBD1 or TRBD2 (6 bases each). Trimming removed 6 bases at V and 0 bases at J, with 8 bases between. This CDR3 has 12 residues. From germline, CDR1 is SQVTM and CDR2 ANQGSEA. Here the CDR3 reads CSVRDNQETQYF. CDR3 coding DNA: TGCAGCGTGCGGGACAACCAAGAGACCCAGTACTTC.

This clonotype rates as medium-sized (0.01 to 0.1%). The V and J genes are TRBV7-2 and TRBJ1-2; maybe TRBD1 (5 bases). CDR3 size: 12 residues. The germline CDR1 and CDR2 sequences are SGHTA and FQGNSA. Trimming left V 8 bases short and J 7 bases short, with 14 bases between. In nucleotides, the CDR3 is TGTGCCAGCGCTCCTCTAGGGGCTGGCTACACCTTC. It is translated as CASAPLGAGYTF. Combining the CDR3 with reference TRBV7-2 and TRBJ1-2 gives the whole variable domain GAGVSQSPSNKVTEKGKDVELRCDPISGHTALYWYRQSLGQGLEFLIYFQGNSAPDKSGLPSDRFSAERTGGSVSTLTIQRTQQEDSAVYLCASAPLGAGYTFGSGTRLTVV.

By share, this clonotype counts as medium-sized. The J gene is TRBJ2-3, the V gene TRBV29-1; D gene ambiguous. Germline CDR1 is SQVTM and CDR2 is ANQGSEA. The CDR3 totals 12 residues. The DNA for the CDR3 is TGCACTGTACGGGTTAACCAGGATACGCAGTATTTT. Encoded protein: CTVRVNQDTQYF.

By proportion, this clonotype is medium-sized. The rearrangement uses TRBV28 and TRBJ1-2; a weak D match, TRBD1 (5 bases). The CDR3 covers 14 residues. The germline gives CDR1 MDHEN, CDR2 SYDVKM. V was clipped by 6 bases and J by 0 bases, with 11 bases between them. CDR3 bases: TGTGCCAGCAGCCGACAGATGACTAACTATGGCTACACCTTC. Protein product: CASSRQMTNYGYTF.

There are a few counts of this clonotype. This rearrangement joins TRBV7-9 to TRBJ1-2; possible D gene TRBD1, 6 bases. The CDR3 consists of 16 residues. Germline CDR1 SEHNR, CDR2 FQNEAQ (reference sequence). V gave up 6 bases and J gave up 3 bases, with 20 bases separating them. CDR3 DNA: TGTGCCAGCAGTCCTGGTGCGGGGGCCTCATACTATGGCTACACCTTC. Protein sequence: CASSPGAGASYYGYTF.

This clonotype occurred a few times. The chain combines TRBV7-2 with TRBJ1-4, with D maybe TRBD1 (6 bases). Trimming took off 3 bases at V and 4 bases at J, with 12 bases between the two ends. This CDR3 has 15 residues. The germline gives CDR1 SGHTA, CDR2 FQGNSA. The CDR3 nucleotides are TGTGCCAGCAGCTTCACAGGGACTAATAATGAAAAACTGTTTTTT. Its translation: CASSFTGTNNEKLFF.